The 17 T cell receptor beta chains below all came from one sample that was sequenced in a study of OX40 agonist ivuxolimab in advanced cancers. Produced via immunoSEQ multiplex PCR; TCRdb's table is partial and in-frame only. Here the sample spans 20,000 or so clones, around 84% being singletons. This material consisted of CD4+ or CD8+ T cells sorted from blood, taken in a trial of the OX40 agonist ivuxolimab. These receptors came from an adult with an advanced solid tumor such as melanoma, head and neck, liver or kidney cancer.

V usage is TRBV29-1 and J usage is TRBJ2-7; tentative D call: TRBD1 (6 bases). Trimming removed 7 bases from V and 5 bases from J, with 15 bases in between. Germline CDR1 and CDR2: SQVTM and ANQGSEA. This CDR3 is built from 12 residues. The CDR3: CSATTGRDEQYF. CDR3 coding DNA: TGCAGCGCCACGACAGGTCGAGACGAGCAGTACTTC.

The V gene is TRBV6-1, the J gene TRBJ1-3, with a possible D match to TRBD1 (6 bases). CDR3 length equals 15 residues. Trimming shortened V by 7 bases and J by 0 bases, and 13 bases separated the two germline ends. Per germline, CDR1 MNHNS and CDR2 SASEGT. The CDR3 nucleotides are TGTGCCAGCACCCTCAGGGGTAACTCTGGAAACACCATATATTTT. Its protein is CASTLRGNSGNTIYF.

The chain carries TRBV4-1 and TRBJ1-3; D gene uncertain. The CDR3 has 13 residues. The germline V gene has CDR1 MGHRA and CDR2 YSYEKL. The V gene lost 6 bases and the J gene lost 0 bases, with 6 bases spanning the gap. The chain's CDR3 is CASRDGSGNTIYF. The CDR3 region has the DNA TGCGCCAGCAGAGACGGCTCTGGAAACACCATATATTTT.

In nucleotides, the CDR3 is TGCAGCGTTGAAGACACCCCTCAGCAGTTCTTC. It yields the protein CSVEDTPQQFF. The rearrangement joins TRBV29-1 to TRBJ2-1, with D unresolved. The V and J ends lost 0 bases and 11 bases respectively, with 8 bases between them. This CDR3 is 11 amino acids long. Germline V lookup: CDR1 SQVTM, CDR2 ANQGSEA.

In its sample, this clone was seen once. V usage is TRBV5-8 and J usage is TRBJ1-6; 11 nucleotides match TRBD1. The junction had 9 bases not matched to a gene; V was cut back by 4 bases and J by 3 bases. Germline V gene sequence: CDR1 SGHTS, CDR2 YDEGEE. This CDR3 comprises 18 residues. The CDR3 here is CASSPGQGEGVYNSPLHF. In DNA, the CDR3 is TGTGCCAGCAGCCCGGGACAGGGGGAAGGCGTCTATAATTCACCCCTCCACTTT. Complete variable domain (other parts from reference TRBV5-8 and TRBJ1-6): EAGVTQSPTHLIKTRGQQATLRCSPISGHTSVYWYQQALGLGLQFLLWYDEGEERNRGNFPPRFSGRQFPNYSSELNVNALELEDSALYLCASSPGQGEGVYNSPLHFGNGTRLTVT.

The rearrangement links TRBV27 to TRBJ2-1, with D perhaps TRBD2 (5 bases). CDR1 is MNHEY and CDR2 is SMNVEV in the germline V gene (reference sequence). Deletions cut 3 bases from V and 8 bases from J, with 17 bases between. There are 15 residues in the CDR3. CDR3 loop: CASSFLGRSRDEQFF. The CDR3 DNA sequence: TGTGCCAGCAGTTTTTTGGGAAGGTCGAGGGATGAGCAGTTCTTC.

The chain carries TRBV15 and TRBJ2-5; D call uncertain. This CDR3 spans 12 amino acids. Trimming removed 5 bases from V and 5 bases from J, with 9 bases in between. Germline CDR1 is LNHNV and CDR2 is YYDKDF (reference sequence). The CDR3 coding sequence is TGTGCCACCAGCGGCAGCCTTGAGACCCAGTACTTC. Its protein product is CATSGSLETQYF.

The chain recombines TRBV7-9 with TRBJ2-7; D perhaps matches TRBD1 (6 bases). Trimming stripped 1 base from V and 4 bases from J, with 14 bases between. The germline V gene has CDR1 SEHNR and CDR2 FQNEAQ (reference sequence). The CDR3 loop spans 15 amino acids. DNA of the CDR3: TGTGCCAGCAGCTTAGTAACAGGGCGGGCGTACGAGCAGTACTTC. This translates into CASSLVTGRAYEQYF.

This chain links TRBV20-1 with TRBJ1-1; the D gene is possibly TRBD1 (5 bases). The germline V gene encodes CDR1 DFQATT and CDR2 SNEGSKA (reference sequence). The V end lost 5 bases, the J end lost 7 bases, and 8 bases lay between the germline ends. This CDR3 contains 10 residues. The CDR3 DNA is TGCAGTGCTTCACAGGTTGAAGCTTTCTTT. Its translation is CSASQVEAFF.

The chain has TRBV6-1 and TRBJ2-7, with D possibly TRBD2 on 6 matching bases. The CDR3 extends over 15 amino acids. CDR1 and CDR2 (germline): MNHNS, SASEGT. V was trimmed by 2 bases and J by 5 bases, leaving 16 bases between them. The CDR3 reads CASSEIWGEADEQYF. The CDR3 coding sequence is TGTGCCAGCAGTGAAATTTGGGGGGAGGCTGACGAGCAGTACTTC.

In nucleotides, the CDR3 is TGTGCCAGCAGCTCCTCTCCAGGGTCCTACGAGCAGTACTTC. Translating gives CASSSSPGSYEQYF. The J gene is TRBJ2-7, the V gene TRBV7-8, with a possible D match to TRBD1 (5 bases). The CDR3 runs to 14 residues. V was trimmed by 4 bases and J by 1 base, leaving 11 bases between them. In germline, CDR1 is SGHVS, CDR2 FQNEAQ.

V is TRBV7-2 and J is TRBJ2-7, with 10 nucleotides matching TRBD2. The ends lost 2 bases at V and 6 bases at J; junction bases unmatched: 7. The CDR3 is made up of 15 amino acids. Germline V gene sequence: CDR1 SGHTA, CDR2 FQGNSA. DNA for the CDR3: TGTGCCAGCAGCTTATTCCTAGCGGGAGCGGGCGAGCAGTACTTC. Amino acids: CASSLFLAGAGEQYF.

The chain couples TRBV28 to TRBJ2-5; the match to TRBD2 covers 14 bases. This CDR3 is built from 16 residues. V was pared by 6 bases and J by 6 bases, with 9 bases of the junction left unmatched. Germline CDR1 and CDR2: MDHEN and SYDVKM. The CDR3 is CASRPGTSGGRQTQYF. The DNA for the CDR3 is TGTGCCAGCAGACCCGGGACTAGCGGGGGTAGGCAGACCCAGTACTTC. Variable domain in full (rest from reference TRBV28 and TRBJ2-5): DVKVTQSSRYLVKRTGEKVFLECVQDMDHENMFWYRQDPGLGLRLIYFSYDVKMKEKGDIPEGYSVSREKKERFSLILESASTNQTSMYLCASRPGTSGGRQTQYFGPGTRLLVL.

The chain joins TRBV28 to TRBJ1-1, with D perhaps matching TRBD1 (5 bases). CDR3 length: 14 residues. The V end lost 6 bases, the J end lost 6 bases, and 17 bases lay between the germline ends. Germline CDR1 reads MDHEN; CDR2 reads SYDVKM. CDR3 loop: CASSPPDSNPEAFF. The CDR3 coding sequence is TGTGCCAGCAGCCCGCCCGACAGCAATCCTGAAGCTTTCTTT.

The rearrangement uses TRBV11-2 and TRBJ2-7; 7 bases map to TRBD1. Germline CDR1 SGHAT, CDR2 FQNNGV. V was pared by 5 bases and J by 2 bases, with 6 bases of the junction left unmatched. CDR3 length: 14 residues. The CDR3 nucleotides read TGTGCCAGCAGCCCCGCAGGGACAGCCTACGAGCAGTACTTC. Residues: CASSPAGTAYEQYF.

This clone was seen just once. V gene TRBV7-9 combines with J gene TRBJ1-1, with D perhaps matching TRBD1 (6 bases). The length of the CDR3 is 15 residues. Germline V gene data show CDR1 as SEHNR and CDR2 as FQNEAQ (reference sequence). The V and J ends lost 1 base and 1 base respectively, with 10 bases between them. This CDR3 is CASSLDHRANTEAFF. CDR3 bases: TGTGCCAGCAGCTTAGACCACAGGGCGAACACTGAAGCTTTCTTT.

This rearrangement joins TRBV6-6 to TRBJ2-1; TRBD2 matches 12 bases. The CDR3 contains 15 residues. Germline V lookup: CDR1 MNHNY, CDR2 SVGAGI (reference sequence). J gave up 4 bases and V 6 bases, and 4 bases lay outside the gene matches. The CDR3 bases are TGTGCCAGCAGCTATACTAGCGGGGGGTACAATGAGCAGTTCTTC. Translated: CASSYTSGGYNEQFF.